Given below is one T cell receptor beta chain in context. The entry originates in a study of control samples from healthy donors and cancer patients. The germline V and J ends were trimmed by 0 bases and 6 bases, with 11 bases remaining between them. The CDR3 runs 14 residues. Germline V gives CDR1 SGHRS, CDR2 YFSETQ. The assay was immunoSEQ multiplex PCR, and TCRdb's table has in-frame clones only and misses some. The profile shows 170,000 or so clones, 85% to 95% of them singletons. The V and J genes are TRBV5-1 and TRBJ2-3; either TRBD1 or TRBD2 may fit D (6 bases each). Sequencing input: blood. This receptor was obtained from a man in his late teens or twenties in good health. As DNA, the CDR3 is TGCGCCAGCAGCTTGGTAGGGGGACTGGATACGCAGTATTTT. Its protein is CASSLVGGLDTQYF.